These T cell receptor beta chains were read from a single sample in a study of spatial heterogeneity in lung cancer. TCRdb passed the 5' RACE reads through MiXCR, listing each CDR3 protein once. Among over 6,000 distinct CDR3 sequences listed, around 1.3% were seen once. The sample here was lung tumor tissue, taken at surgery. Receptors were obtained from a male donor with early-stage non-small cell lung cancer. The CDR3 runs from the conserved cysteine through the conserved F or W. Each record gives: D gene, V gene, J gene, clone size, CDR3 DNA, CDR3 protein. D genes are given only for firm matches. Part of the rows lack a size; the others show once, few, many or a class for expanded clones.

d_gene: .
v_gene: TRBV27
j_gene: TRBJ2-4
abundance: many
CDR3nt: TGTGCCAGCAGTTTATCCATCATGGACATTCAGTACTTC
CDR3aa: CASSLSIMDIQYF

d_gene: .
v_gene: TRBV2
j_gene: TRBJ1-5
abundance: many
CDR3nt: TGTGCCAGCAGTGCCCGGACAGAAGGAGGGCAGCCCCAGCATTTT
CDR3aa: CASSARTEGGQPQHF

d_gene: TRBD1
v_gene: TRBV7-8
j_gene: TRBJ1-6
abundance: medium-sized
CDR3nt: TGTGCCAGCAGCCTATGGACAGGGGAGGTAGAAAATTCACCCCTCCACTTT
CDR3aa: CASSLWTGEVENSPLHF

d_gene: TRBD2
v_gene: TRBV12-3/TRBV12-4
j_gene: TRBJ2-1
abundance: .
CDR3nt: TGTGCCAGCAGTTTATTACCTAGCGGAGGGTCCTACAATGAGCAGTTCTTC
CDR3aa: CASSLLPSGGSYNEQFF

d_gene: TRBD2
v_gene: TRBV4-1
j_gene: TRBJ2-3
abundance: medium-sized
CDR3nt: TGCGCCAGCAGCCCCATGACTAGCGGGGGTGCAGATACGCAGTATTTT
CDR3aa: CASSPMTSGGADTQYF

d_gene: .
v_gene: TRBV9
j_gene: TRBJ1-4
abundance: medium-sized
CDR3nt: TGTGCCAGCAGCGTAAGTGGGCAGCCTTCTAATGAAAAACTGTTTTTT
CDR3aa: CASSVSGQPSNEKLFF

d_gene: TRBD2
v_gene: TRBV20-1
j_gene: TRBJ2-3
abundance: many
CDR3nt: TGCAGTGCTCCCTCTACTAGCGCCGGAGATACGCAGTATTTT
CDR3aa: CSAPSTSAGDTQYF

d_gene: TRBD2
v_gene: TRBV9
j_gene: TRBJ2-3
abundance: medium-sized
CDR3nt: TGTGCCAGCAGCGCCGGGACTATCACCACAGATACGCAGTATTTT
CDR3aa: CASSAGTITTDTQYF

d_gene: TRBD1
v_gene: TRBV6-5
j_gene: TRBJ1-2
abundance: many
CDR3nt: TGTGCCAGCAGTTACTTGGGGACAGGGGAATATGGCTACACCTTC
CDR3aa: CASSYLGTGEYGYTF

d_gene: .
v_gene: TRBV7-2
j_gene: TRBJ2-5
abundance: many
CDR3nt: TGTGCCAGCACCCCACAGGGTGGGATAGGAGAGACCCAGTACTTC
CDR3aa: CASTPQGGIGETQYF

d_gene: .
v_gene: TRBV5-1
j_gene: TRBJ1-4
abundance: medium-sized
CDR3nt: TGCGCCAGCAGCTTTGGGACGCCCGGGGAAAAACTGTTTTTT
CDR3aa: CASSFGTPGEKLFF

d_gene: TRBD1
v_gene: TRBV20-1
j_gene: TRBJ1-2
abundance: many
CDR3nt: TGCAGTGCTAGCCCGGGACAGGTCAACTATGGCTACACCTTC
CDR3aa: CSASPGQVNYGYTF

d_gene: .
v_gene: TRBV7-8
j_gene: TRBJ1-5
abundance: many
CDR3nt: TGTGCCAGCAGCCTCGTCAGCAATCAGCCCCAGCATTTT
CDR3aa: CASSLVSNQPQHF

d_gene: TRBD1
v_gene: TRBV14
j_gene: TRBJ2-2
abundance: medium-sized
CDR3nt: TGTGCCAGCAGCCTTGGGACAGGGCCCGGGGAGCTGTTTTTT
CDR3aa: CASSLGTGPGELFF

d_gene: TRBD2
v_gene: TRBV3-1
j_gene: TRBJ2-3
abundance: many
CDR3nt: TGTGCCAGCAGCCAAGATTGGCGGGGGGCTAGCACAGATACGCAGTATTTT
CDR3aa: CASSQDWRGASTDTQYF

d_gene: .
v_gene: TRBV12-3/TRBV12-4
j_gene: TRBJ1-5
abundance: many
CDR3nt: TGTGCCAGCAGTTCGGGACAAACTATGAGCAATCAGCCCCAGCATTTT
CDR3aa: CASSSGQTMSNQPQHF

d_gene: .
v_gene: TRBV12-5
j_gene: TRBJ1-1
abundance: many
CDR3nt: TGTGCTAGTGGTTACCTTGAGAACACTGAAGCTTTCTTT
CDR3aa: CASGYLENTEAFF

d_gene: TRBD1
v_gene: TRBV6-5
j_gene: TRBJ2-5
abundance: many
CDR3nt: TGTGCCAGCAGTTACAGCGGACAGGGAGCGGCGACCCAGTACTTC
CDR3aa: CASSYSGQGAATQYF

d_gene: TRBD2
v_gene: TRBV20-1
j_gene: TRBJ2-3
abundance: medium-sized
CDR3nt: TGCAGTGCTTCCCACGCGGGGGTTAGCACAGATACGCAGTATTTT
CDR3aa: CSASHAGVSTDTQYF

d_gene: .
v_gene: TRBV29-1
j_gene: TRBJ1-1
abundance: medium-sized
CDR3nt: TGCAGCGTTGGAGGACAGTCGAGCACTGAAGCTTTCTTT
CDR3aa: CSVGGQSSTEAFF

d_gene: TRBD2
v_gene: TRBV11-1
j_gene: TRBJ2-1
abundance: medium-sized
CDR3nt: TGTGCCAGCAGCTCGGGACTAGCGAGGAACAATGAGCAGTTCTTC
CDR3aa: CASSSGLARNNEQFF

d_gene: .
v_gene: TRBV7-3
j_gene: TRBJ2-6
abundance: medium-sized
CDR3nt: TGTGCCAGCAGCTTAGACGGCTCTGGGGCCAACGTCCTGACTTTC
CDR3aa: CASSLDGSGANVLTF

d_gene: .
v_gene: TRBV11-1
j_gene: TRBJ2-7
abundance: many
CDR3nt: TGTGCCAGCAGCGTCACCCACGAGCAGTACTTC
CDR3aa: CASSVTHEQYF

d_gene: TRBD2
v_gene: TRBV11-1
j_gene: TRBJ2-1
abundance: many
CDR3nt: TGTGCCAGCAGCTCAGCCGGGAGGGATGAGCAGTTCTTC
CDR3aa: CASSSAGRDEQFF

d_gene: .
v_gene: TRBV25-1
j_gene: TRBJ2-5
abundance: many
CDR3nt: TGTGCCAGCAGTGAAGGGACGGCGGTTGAGACCCAGTACTTC
CDR3aa: CASSEGTAVETQYF

d_gene: .
v_gene: TRBV24-1
j_gene: TRBJ2-2
abundance: many
CDR3nt: TGTGCCACCAGTGATGGAAACAGGGGGGAGCTGTTTTTT
CDR3aa: CATSDGNRGELFF

d_gene: .
v_gene: TRBV5-4
j_gene: TRBJ2-3
abundance: many
CDR3nt: TGTGCCAGCAGCTTGGGGTTTGGGGGTGTAGATACGCAGTATTTT
CDR3aa: CASSLGFGGVDTQYF

d_gene: .
v_gene: TRBV9
j_gene: TRBJ1-1
abundance: many
CDR3nt: TGTGCCAGCAGCGTACGGGACGCTTACACTGAAGCTTTCTTT
CDR3aa: CASSVRDAYTEAFF

d_gene: .
v_gene: TRBV10-3
j_gene: TRBJ1-2
abundance: medium-sized
CDR3nt: TGTGCCATCATGGGAGGACAGAACTATGGCTACACCTTC
CDR3aa: CAIMGGQNYGYTF

d_gene: TRBD2
v_gene: TRBV20-1
j_gene: TRBJ2-7
abundance: medium-sized
CDR3nt: TGCAGTGCTCTCAGGACTAGCGGGGGGTTTTCCTACGAGCAGTACTTC
CDR3aa: CSALRTSGGFSYEQYF

d_gene: .
v_gene: TRBV29-1
j_gene: TRBJ2-5
abundance: many
CDR3nt: TGCAGCGTTGAGGAGGGAATGGAGGAGACCCAGTACTTC
CDR3aa: CSVEEGMEETQYF

d_gene: .
v_gene: TRBV27
j_gene: TRBJ1-5
abundance: many
CDR3nt: TGTGCCAGCAGTCTGGGGGGCTATCAGCCCCAGCATTTT
CDR3aa: CASSLGGYQPQHF

d_gene: TRBD1
v_gene: TRBV5-6
j_gene: TRBJ1-3
abundance: many
CDR3nt: TGTGCCAGCAGCGCGGATTACCGCAGGGGGGTCTCTGGAAACACCATATATTTT
CDR3aa: CASSADYRRGVSGNTIYF

d_gene: .
v_gene: TRBV5-8
j_gene: TRBJ2-7
abundance: many
CDR3nt: TGTGCCAGCAGCCCCGGGACCCCCTACGAGCAGTACTTC
CDR3aa: CASSPGTPYEQYF

d_gene: .
v_gene: TRBV5-4
j_gene: TRBJ2-5
abundance: many
CDR3nt: TGTGCCAGCAGCTCCAGGGGGGGCGGGTCTCAAGAGACCCAGTACTTC
CDR3aa: CASSSRGGGSQETQYF

d_gene: .
v_gene: TRBV19
j_gene: TRBJ1-5
abundance: medium-sized
CDR3nt: TGTGCCAGTACCCTAGTTATTAGCAATCAGCCCCAGCATTTT
CDR3aa: CASTLVISNQPQHF

d_gene: TRBD1
v_gene: TRBV29-1
j_gene: TRBJ2-4
abundance: medium-sized
CDR3nt: TGCAGCGTTGAACTCTATCAGGGGGACATTCAGTACTTC
CDR3aa: CSVELYQGDIQYF

d_gene: TRBD1
v_gene: TRBV19
j_gene: TRBJ2-2
abundance: many
CDR3nt: TGTGCCAGTAGTGAGACAGGGATTAACACCGGGGAGCTGTTTTTT
CDR3aa: CASSETGINTGELFF

d_gene: .
v_gene: TRBV11-2
j_gene: TRBJ2-7
abundance: many
CDR3nt: TGTGCCAGCAGCTTGCTAGAGTACGAGCAGTACTTC
CDR3aa: CASSLLEYEQYF